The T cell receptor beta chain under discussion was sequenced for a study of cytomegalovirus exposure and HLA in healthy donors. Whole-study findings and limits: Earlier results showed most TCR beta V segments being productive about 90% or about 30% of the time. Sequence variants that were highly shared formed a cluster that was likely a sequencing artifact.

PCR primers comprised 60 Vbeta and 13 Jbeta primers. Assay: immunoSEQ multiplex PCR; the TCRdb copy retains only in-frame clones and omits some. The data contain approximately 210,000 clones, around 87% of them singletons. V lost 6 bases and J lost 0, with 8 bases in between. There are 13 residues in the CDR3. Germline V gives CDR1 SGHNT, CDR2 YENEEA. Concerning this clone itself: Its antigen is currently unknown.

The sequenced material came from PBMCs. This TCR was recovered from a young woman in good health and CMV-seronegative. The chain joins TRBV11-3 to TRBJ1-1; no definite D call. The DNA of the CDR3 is TGTGCCAGCAGTCTCGGAGTGAACACTGAAGCTTTCTTT. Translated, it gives CASSLGVNTEAFF.